This T cell receptor (beta chain) was recovered during a study of CD8+CD57+ T cells in acquired aplastic anemia. Study results and limitations: In CD8+ cells, Simpson's diversity showed no significant difference between patients and controls.

All sequencing subjects had displayed CD8+CD57+ cell expansion on flow cytometry. The TCR beta profiling, which covered VDJ combination and CDR3 sequence, was carried out using genomic DNA as the template. Via MiXCR, TCRdb re-called the reads, giving one row per CDR3 protein. The sample contains 180,000 or so distinct CDR3 sequences, less than 50% of which appear only once. This CDR3 contains 19 residues. Germline V CDR1 and CDR2: SGDLS, YYNGEE. V lost 4 bases, J lost 0 bases, and 11 bases stayed unmatched. Notes on this clonotype: No antigen is known for it.

The sequenced material came from sorted CD4+, CD8+, or CD8+CD57+ T cells (not recorded which) from PBMCs. The chain employs TRBV9 and TRBJ2-6; 9 bases agree with TRBD1. This TCR came from a human donor with aplastic anemia. CDR3: CASSPSGQGSLSGANVLTF. CDR3 sequence (DNA): TGTGCCAGCAGCCCTTCCGGACAGGGGTCCCTCTCTGGGGCCAACGTCCTGACTTTC.